This T cell receptor beta chain derives from a study of blood T cell repertoires in COVID-19. The overall study: Specimens from acute and convalescent COVID-19 originated in the United States, Italy and Spain. PBMCs, B-cell-depleted T cells, or T cells were the source of the cDNA or gDNA that made up the material.

Original handling: Amplification of reference gene primers was used by the study to estimate nucleated cell counts. Sequenced by immunoSEQ multiplex PCR; TCRdb stores in-frame clones only, minus some. V, J and clone size are taken as reported in that table, and D and trimming were inferred from the DNA itself. The repertoire holds 9,500 to 12,000 clones, with around 90% as singletons. The length of the CDR3 is 15 residues. Germline V gene lookup returns CDR1 SEHNR and CDR2 FQNEAQ (reference sequence). V was clipped by 2 bases and J by 5 bases, with 16 bases between them. The chain has TRBV7-9 and TRBJ2-7; D is ambiguous. This TCR was sampled from a human donor in a cohort sampled during active COVID-19. Sequenced sample: peripheral blood. The CDR3: CASSLLPPPGHEQYF. CDR3 nucleotides: TGTGCCAGCAGCTTATTGCCCCCCCCGGGTCACGAGCAGTACTTC.